These T cell receptor beta chains were read from a single sample in a study of cytomegalovirus exposure and HLA in healthy donors. Only in-frame clones appear in the TCRdb table, and some are missing; sequencing was by immunoSEQ multiplex PCR. The specimen's table records 87,000 or so clones. Source material: PBMCs. These receptors originate from a man aged 50-60 years in good health and CMV-seropositive. The CDR3 runs from the conserved cysteine through the conserved F or W. The D gene is left open where the match is weak. Some rows mark clone size as missing; the rest say once, few, many or name a class of expanded clone.

NA,TRBV5-1,NA,TRBJ1-1,CASSFSAGLATEAFF,TGCGCCAGCAGCTTCTCTGCGGGACTGGCTACTGAAGCTTTCTTT
TRBD1,TRBV5-1,NA,TRBJ2-2,CASSSGQGYTGELFF,TGCGCCAGCAGCTCAGGACAGGGGTACACCGGGGAGCTGTTTTTT
NA,TRBV6-5,NA,TRBJ2-2,CASRPLGESGELFF,TGTGCCAGCAGACCCCTGGGCGAATCCGGGGAGCTGTTTTTT
TRBD1,TRBV30,NA,TRBJ1-1,CAWRQGVLRDTEAFF,TGTGCCTGGAGACAGGGGGTACTCAGGGACACTGAAGCTTTCTTT
NA,TRBV5-1,NA,TRBJ2-5,CASSLAGPQETQYF,TGCGCCAGCAGCTTAGCGGGCCCACAAGAGACCCAGTACTTC
TRBD1,TRBV27,NA,TRBJ1-1,CASSYRGGTEAFF,TGTGCCAGCAGTTACAGGGGTGGGACCGAAGCTTTCTTT
TRBD2,TRBV11-3,NA,TRBJ2-1,CASSPGQVRPAGGGGNEQFF,TGTGCCAGCAGCCCGGGGCAGGTTAGGCCCGCGGGAGGCGGTGGAAATGAGCAGTTCTTC
TRBD1,TRBV30,NA,TRBJ2-7,CAWTKPGQGTYEQYF,TGTGCCTGGACTAAACCGGGACAGGGGACCTACGAGCAGTACTTC
TRBD2,TRBV7-2,NA,TRBJ2-1,CASTAGAPYNEQFF,TGTGCCAGTACGGCGGGAGCCCCCTACAATGAGCAGTTCTTC
TRBD1,TRBV11-3,NA,TRBJ2-7,CASSPQGYEQYF,TGTGCCAGCAGCCCACAGGGGTACGAGCAGTACTTC
TRBD2,TRBV9,NA,TRBJ2-5,CASVRPRPGRAGEGLQETQYF,TGTGCCAGCGTCCGACCCAGACCGGGACGCGCCGGGGAGGGCCTCCAAGAGACCCAGTACTTC
NA,TRBV5-1,NA,TRBJ1-2,CASSSDTGRLGYTF,TGCGCCAGCAGCAGCGATACAGGGCGGCTTGGCTACACCTTC
TRBD2,TRBV7-2,NA,TRBJ2-3,CASSLVAGDTDTQYF,TGTGCCAGCAGCTTAGTGGCGGGGGACACAGATACGCAGTATTTT
TRBD1,TRBV19,NA,TRBJ2-5,CASSIGQGASQETQYF,TGTGCCAGTAGTATCGGACAGGGGGCTTCCCAAGAGACCCAGTACTTC
NA,TRBV19,NA,TRBJ2-5,CASSIGQRTQETQYF,TGTGCCAGTAGTATCGGACAGAGGACTCAAGAGACCCAGTACTTC
NA,TRBV6-5,NA,TRBJ1-4,CASRYSGRGNEKLFF,TGTGCCAGCAGATACTCGGGGAGAGGTAATGAAAAACTGTTTTTT
TRBD1,TRBV27,NA,TRBJ1-2,CASRGQENYGYTF,TGTGCCAGTAGGGGACAGGAAAACTATGGCTACACCTTC
NA,TRBV6-5,NA,TRBJ2-3,CASSYSEGSTDTQYF,TGTGCCAGCAGTTACTCTGAGGGAAGCACAGATACGCAGTATTTT
NA,TRBV5-4,NA,TRBJ1-2,CASSLGAGDYGYTF,TGTGCCAGCAGCTTGGGAGCAGGGGACTATGGCTACACCTTC
NA,TRBV6-5,NA,TRBJ2-7,CASSYSGGSAYEQYF,TGTGCCAGCAGTTACTCAGGCGGGTCCGCCTACGAGCAGTACTTC
NA,TRBV7-9,NA,TRBJ1-2,CASSSLDYGYTF,TGTGCCAGCAGCTCCCTAGACTATGGCTACACCTTC
TRBD1,TRBV6-6,medium-sized,TRBJ1-3,CASVWSDRDSGNTIYF,TGTGCCAGCGTTTGGTCAGACAGGGACTCTGGAAACACCATATATTTT
TRBD1,TRBV11-3,NA,TRBJ2-1,CASSQRPGQPDNEQFF,TGTGCCAGCAGCCAAAGGCCGGGACAGCCAGACAATGAGCAGTTCTTC
TRBD2,TRBV19,NA,TRBJ2-1,CASSIWGGRAGEQFF,TGTGCCAGTAGTATATGGGGTGGGAGGGCCGGTGAGCAGTTCTTC
TRBD2,TRBV27,NA,TRBJ2-5,CASSLPREVQETQYF,TGTGCCAGCAGTCTCCCCCGGGAGGTTCAAGAGACCCAGTACTTC
NA,TRBV5-4,NA,TRBJ2-5,CASSGNSESQYF,TGTGCCAGCAGCGGCAACTCGGAGAGTCAGTACTTC
TRBD2,TRBV19,NA,TRBJ2-1,CASSIAGGGSYNEQFF,TGTGCCAGTAGTATAGCCGGGGGAGGGTCCTACAATGAGCAGTTCTTC
TRBD1,TRBV7-2,NA,TRBJ1-1,CASSLEFAVQGITEAFF,TGTGCCAGCAGCTTAGAGTTTGCCGTACAGGGGATTACTGAAGCTTTCTTT
NA,TRBV29-1,NA,TRBJ1-2,CSVEENRAGYGYTF,TGCAGCGTTGAAGAAAACAGGGCGGGTTATGGCTACACCTTC
TRBD2,TRBV30,NA,TRBJ2-7,CAWSPGGGRRSQQYF,TGTGCCTGGAGTCCTGGCGGCGGGAGGAGGTCTCAGCAGTACTTC
TRBD1,TRBV7-9,NA,TRBJ1-1,CASSRSGQGNTEAFF,TGTGCCAGCAGTCGCTCGGGACAGGGGAACACTGAAGCTTTCTTT
NA,TRBV30,NA,TRBJ2-5,CAWTTGETQYF,TGTGCCTGGACCACAGGAGAGACCCAGTACTTC
NA,TRBV20-1,NA,TRBJ2-1,CSAREDEQFF,TGCAGTGCTAGGGAGGATGAGCAGTTCTTC
NA,TRBV6-5,NA,TRBJ2-5,CASSTPGTSRETQYF,TGTGCCAGCAGTACCCCGGGCACTAGTCGCGAGACCCAGTACTTC
NA,TRBV5-1,NA,TRBJ1-4,CASSLAQAGEKLFF,TGCGCCAGCAGCTTGGCGCAGGCGGGCGAAAAACTGTTTTTT
NA,TRBV28,NA,TRBJ1-1,CASRRPFQASDGTEAFF,TGTGCCAGCAGACGACCTTTTCAGGCGAGTGATGGGACTGAAGCTTTCTTT
TRBD1,TRBV7-3,NA,TRBJ1-1,CASSLGEQGAGTEAFF,TGTGCCAGCAGCTTAGGGGAGCAGGGGGCTGGAACTGAAGCTTTCTTT
NA,TRBV7-9,NA,TRBJ2-3,CASRQNTDTQYF,TGTGCCAGCAGACAGAACACAGATACGCAGTATTTT
NA,TRBV14,NA,TRBJ2-2,CASSQANTGELFF,TGTGCCAGCAGCCAAGCTAACACCGGGGAGCTGTTTTTT
NA,TRBV6-1,NA,TRBJ1-2,CASRTGNEYGYTF,TGTGCCAGCAGGACCGGGAATGAGTATGGCTACACCTTC
NA,TRBV7-9,NA,TRBJ1-2,CASSSGLDSRGYTF,TGTGCCAGCAGCTCCGGCCTCGACAGCAGAGGCTACACCTTC
NA,TRBV9,NA,TRBJ2-1,CASSVADNEQFF,TGTGCCAGCAGCGTAGCAGACAATGAGCAGTTCTTC
NA,TRBV30,NA,TRBJ2-6,CAWNVGGANVLTF,TGTGCCTGGAACGTCGGTGGGGCCAACGTCCTGACTTTC
TRBD1,TRBV19,NA,TRBJ1-2,CASSMDGQGLYGYTF,TGTGCCAGTAGTATGGATGGACAGGGCCTTTATGGCTACACCTTC
TRBD1,TRBV7-7,NA,TRBJ2-1,CASSSYRGRGEQFF,TGTGCTAGCAGCTCCTACAGGGGTCGGGGTGAGCAGTTCTTC
TRBD1,TRBV2,NA,TRBJ2-7,CASRTGNEQYF,TGTGCCAGCAGGACAGGGAACGAGCAGTACTTC
TRBD1,TRBV4-1,NA,TRBJ1-5,CASSQLPGTVNQPQHF,TGCGCCAGCAGCCAACTCCCCGGGACAGTGAATCAGCCCCAGCATTTT
NA,TRBV27,NA,TRBJ2-1,CASSSGGNNEQFF,TGTGCCAGCAGTTCCGGCGGGAACAATGAGCAGTTCTTC
NA,TRBV29-1,NA,TRBJ2-3,CSVDPLDRYTDTQYF,TGCAGCGTTGACCCGTTGGACAGATACACAGATACGCAGTATTTT
TRBD1,TRBV5-1,NA,TRBJ1-1,CASSTRDRDLNTEAFF,TGCGCCAGCAGCACCCGGGACAGGGACCTGAACACTGAAGCTTTCTTT
TRBD1,TRBV5-1,NA,TRBJ1-1,CASSFRGLLNRSEAFF,TGCGCCAGCAGCTTCAGGGGGCTCTTGAATAGAAGTGAAGCTTTCTTT
TRBD1,TRBV2,NA,TRBJ1-5,CASTGTGGRNQPQHF,TGTGCCAGCACCGGAACAGGGGGCAGGAATCAGCCCCAGCATTTT